This TCR beta chain was sequenced in a study of cytomegalovirus exposure and HLA in healthy donors. Overall study results and limits: Associated with cytomegalovirus, according to the listing, were some 180 TCR beta chains.

The study ran its PCR with 60 Vbeta and 13 Jbeta primers. Measured with immunoSEQ multiplex PCR; TCRdb has only the in-frame clones, and not every one. Of roughly 170,000 clones in the sample, around 80% were seen once. Turning to this clone: The antigen remains unidentified.

The sequenced sample was PBMCs. The sequence was obtained from a woman between 50 and 59 years old in good health and CMV-seropositive.

CDR3 sequence reads: CASSLVGRGETQYF. CDR3 DNA sequence: TGCGCCAGCAGCTTGGTAGGGCGCGGGGAGACCCAGTACTTC. The V gene is TRBV5-1, the J gene TRBJ2-5; weak D call: TRBD2 (5 bases). The ends were cut back, 0 bases at V and 5 bases at J, with 11 bases in the middle. There are 14 residues in the CDR3. The V gene's germline CDR1 is SGHRS and CDR2 YFSETQ.